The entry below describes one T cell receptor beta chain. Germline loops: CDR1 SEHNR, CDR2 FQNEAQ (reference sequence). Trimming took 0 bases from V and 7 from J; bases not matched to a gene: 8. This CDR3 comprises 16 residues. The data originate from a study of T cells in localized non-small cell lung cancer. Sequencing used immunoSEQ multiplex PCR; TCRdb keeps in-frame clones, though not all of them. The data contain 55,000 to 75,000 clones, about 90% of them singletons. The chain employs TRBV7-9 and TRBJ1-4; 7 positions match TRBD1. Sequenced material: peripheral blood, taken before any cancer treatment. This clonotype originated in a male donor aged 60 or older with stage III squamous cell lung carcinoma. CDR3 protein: CASSLAPPGGGEKLFF. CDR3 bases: TGTGCCAGCAGCTTAGCCCCCCCAGGGGGAGGTGAAAAACTGTTTTTT.